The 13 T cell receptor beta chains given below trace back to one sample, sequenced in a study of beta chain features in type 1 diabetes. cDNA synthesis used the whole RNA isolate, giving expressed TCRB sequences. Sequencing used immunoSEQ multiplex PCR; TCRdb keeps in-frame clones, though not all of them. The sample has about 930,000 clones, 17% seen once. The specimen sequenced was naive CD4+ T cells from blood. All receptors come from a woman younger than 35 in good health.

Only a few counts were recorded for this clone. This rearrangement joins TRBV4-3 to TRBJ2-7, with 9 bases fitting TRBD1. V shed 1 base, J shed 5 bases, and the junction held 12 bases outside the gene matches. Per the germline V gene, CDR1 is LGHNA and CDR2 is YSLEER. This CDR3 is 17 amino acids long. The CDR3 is CASSQAWGQGRFDEQYF. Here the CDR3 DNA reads TGCGCCAGCAGCCAAGCTTGGGGACAGGGAAGGTTTGACGAGCAGTACTTC.

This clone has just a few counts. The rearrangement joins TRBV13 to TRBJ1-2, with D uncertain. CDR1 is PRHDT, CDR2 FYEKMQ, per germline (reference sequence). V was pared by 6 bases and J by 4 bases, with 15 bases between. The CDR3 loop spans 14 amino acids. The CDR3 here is CASRKTLGFYGYTF. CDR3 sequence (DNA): TGTGCCAGCAGAAAGACACTTGGATTCTATGGCTACACCTTC.

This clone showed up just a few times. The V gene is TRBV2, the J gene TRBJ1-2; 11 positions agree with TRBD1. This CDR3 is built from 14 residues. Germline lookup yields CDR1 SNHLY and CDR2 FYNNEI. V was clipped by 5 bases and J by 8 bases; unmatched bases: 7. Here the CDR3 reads CASSSGTGGRGYTF. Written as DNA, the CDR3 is TGTGCCAGCAGTTCCGGGACAGGGGGTCGAGGCTACACCTTC.

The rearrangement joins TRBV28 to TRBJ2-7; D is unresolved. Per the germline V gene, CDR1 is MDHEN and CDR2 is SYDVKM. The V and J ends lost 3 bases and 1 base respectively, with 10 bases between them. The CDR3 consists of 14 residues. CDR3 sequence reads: CASSFVEKSYEQYF. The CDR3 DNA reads TGTGCCAGCAGTTTTGTAGAAAAATCCTACGAGCAGTACTTC. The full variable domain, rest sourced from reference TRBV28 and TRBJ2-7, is DVKVTQSSRYLVKRTGEKVFLECVQDMDHENMFWYRQDPGLGLRLIYFSYDVKMKEKGDIPEGYSVSREKKERFSLILESASTNQTSMYLCASSFVEKSYEQYFGPGTRLTVT.

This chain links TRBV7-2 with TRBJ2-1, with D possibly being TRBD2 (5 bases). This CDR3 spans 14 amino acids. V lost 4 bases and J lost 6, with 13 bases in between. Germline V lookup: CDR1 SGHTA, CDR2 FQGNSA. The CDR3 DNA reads TGTGCCAGCAGCTCCGGGGTGCGGCGCAATGAGCAGTTCTTC. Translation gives CASSSGVRRNEQFF.

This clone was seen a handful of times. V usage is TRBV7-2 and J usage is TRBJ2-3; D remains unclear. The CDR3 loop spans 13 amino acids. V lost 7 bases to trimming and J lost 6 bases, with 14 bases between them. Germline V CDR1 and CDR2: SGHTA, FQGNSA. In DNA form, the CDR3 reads TGTGCCAGCACACTAAGTACGGCCGATACGCAGTATTTT. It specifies CASTLSTADTQYF.

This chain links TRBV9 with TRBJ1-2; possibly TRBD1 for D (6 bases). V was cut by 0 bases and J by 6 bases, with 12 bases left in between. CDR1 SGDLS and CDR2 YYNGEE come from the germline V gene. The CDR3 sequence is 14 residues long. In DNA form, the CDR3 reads TGTGCCAGCAGCGTAGGTAGCAGGGGAGATGGCTACACCTTC. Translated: CASSVGSRGDGYTF.

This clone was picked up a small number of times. Written as DNA, the CDR3 is TGTGCCATCAGTGAAAAGTTGGGCGATCAGCCCCAGCATTTT. Amino acid sequence: CAISEKLGDQPQHF. The V and J genes are TRBV10-3 and TRBJ1-5; no clear D gene. V lost 3 bases and J lost 5, with 11 bases in between. The CDR3 totals 14 residues. The V gene's germline CDR1 is ENHRY and CDR2 SYGVKD.

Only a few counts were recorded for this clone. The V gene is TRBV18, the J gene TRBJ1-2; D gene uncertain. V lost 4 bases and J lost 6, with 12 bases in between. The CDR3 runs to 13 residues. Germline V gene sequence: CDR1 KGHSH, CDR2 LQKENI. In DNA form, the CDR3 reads TGTGCCAGCTCACTGTATAACACGGATGGCTACACCTTC. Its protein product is CASSLYNTDGYTF.

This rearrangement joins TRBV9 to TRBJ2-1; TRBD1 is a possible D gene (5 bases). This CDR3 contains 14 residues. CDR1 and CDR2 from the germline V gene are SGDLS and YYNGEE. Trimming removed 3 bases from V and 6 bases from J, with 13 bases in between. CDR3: CASSARQIPNEQFF. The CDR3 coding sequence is TGTGCCAGCAGCGCGCGACAGATCCCCAATGAGCAGTTCTTC.

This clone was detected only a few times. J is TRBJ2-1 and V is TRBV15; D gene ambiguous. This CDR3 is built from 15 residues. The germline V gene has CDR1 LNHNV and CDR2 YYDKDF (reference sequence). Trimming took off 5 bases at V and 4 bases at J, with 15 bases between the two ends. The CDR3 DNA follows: TGTGCCACCAGCCCCGGTATAGTGGTTTACAATGAGCAGTTCTTC. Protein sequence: CATSPGIVVYNEQFF. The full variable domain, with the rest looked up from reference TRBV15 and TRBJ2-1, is DAMVIQNPRYQVTQFGKPVTLSCSQTLNHNVMYWYQQKSSQAPKLLFHYYDKDFNNEADTPDNFQSRRPNTSFCFLDIRSPGLGDTAMYLCATSPGIVVYNEQFFGPGTRLTVL.

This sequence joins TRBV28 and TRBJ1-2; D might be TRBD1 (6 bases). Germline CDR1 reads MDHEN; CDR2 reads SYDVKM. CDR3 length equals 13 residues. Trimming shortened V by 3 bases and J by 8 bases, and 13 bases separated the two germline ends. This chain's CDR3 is CASSLRGGLGYTF. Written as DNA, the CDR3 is TGTGCCAGCAGTTTGAGGGGGGGTCTGGGCTACACCTTC.

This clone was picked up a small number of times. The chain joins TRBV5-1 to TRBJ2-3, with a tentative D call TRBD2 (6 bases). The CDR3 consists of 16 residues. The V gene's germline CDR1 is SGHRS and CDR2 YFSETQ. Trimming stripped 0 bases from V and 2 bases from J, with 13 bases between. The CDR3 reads CASSLASSGVTDTQYF. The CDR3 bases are TGCGCCAGCAGCTTGGCATCTTCGGGAGTCACAGATACGCAGTATTTT.